The source of this TCR beta chain is a study of cytomegalovirus exposure and HLA in healthy donors. Study-wide findings and caveats: A few chains tied to CMV proved CMV antigen-specific in vitro.

The CDR3 length is 13 residues. Germline loops: CDR1 SEHNR, CDR2 FQNEAQ (reference sequence). The germline V and J ends were trimmed by 5 bases and 4 bases, with 11 bases remaining between them. A multiplex PCR was run with 60 Vbeta primers and 13 Jbeta primers. The data were produced by immunoSEQ multiplex PCR, yet TCRdb's version contains in-frame clones alone and is incomplete. The data contain about 180,000 clones, over 75% of them singletons. In regard to this clone: What it binds is unknown.

The chain joins TRBV7-9 to TRBJ1-2; D gene unclear. Specimen: PBMCs. The clonotype was recovered from a woman between 45 and 65 years old in good health and CMV-seronegative. CDR3 nucleotides: TGTGCCAGCAGCCGGCCCGCAGGCTATGGCTACACCTTC. Protein sequence: CASSRPAGYGYTF. Full variable domain (remainder filled in from reference TRBV7-9 and TRBJ1-2): DTGVSQNPRHKITKRGQNVTFRCDPISEHNRLYWYRQTLGQGPEFLTYFQNEAQLEKSRLLSDRFSAERPKGSFSTLEIQRTEQGDSAMYLCASSRPAGYGYTFGSGTRLTVV.